Below are 28 T cell receptor beta chains sequenced from a single sample in a study of cytomegalovirus exposure and HLA in healthy donors. PCR was performed using 60 Vbeta and 13 Jbeta primers. The assay was immunoSEQ multiplex PCR, and TCRdb's table has in-frame clones only and misses some. The sample yields about 160,000 clones, over 80% seen once. Material for sequencing was PBMCs. The source is a male donor in good health and CMV-seropositive.

The rearrangement uses TRBV10-3 and TRBJ2-7; possible D gene TRBD1, 7 bases. The V gene lost 4 bases and the J gene lost 3 bases, with 16 bases spanning the gap. This CDR3 spans 15 amino acids. Germline V gene lookup returns CDR1 ENHRY and CDR2 SYGVKD. The CDR3 nucleotides read TGTGCCATCAGTGGGGGGAGGCAGGGGGTCTACGAGCAGTACTTC. Its translation is CAISGGRQGVYEQYF.

The chain recombines TRBV19 with TRBJ2-2; 9 nucleotides match TRBD1. Germline CDR1 and CDR2: LNHDA and SQIVND (reference sequence). V lost 3 bases and J lost 5; bases outside the gene matches: 1. The length of the CDR3 is 14 residues. CDR3: CASSIGTGTGELFF. The DNA for the CDR3 is TGTGCCAGTAGTATCGGGACAGGGACCGGGGAGCTGTTTTTT. Variable domain in full (rest from reference TRBV19 and TRBJ2-2): DGGITQSPKYLFRKEGQNVTLSCEQNLNHDAMYWYRQDPGQGLRLIYYSQIVNDFQKGDIAEGYSVSREKKESFPLTVTSAQKNPTAFYLCASSIGTGTGELFFGEGSRLTVL.

V gene TRBV13 combines with J gene TRBJ1-3; D not resolved. Germline CDR1 PRHDT, CDR2 FYEKMQ (reference sequence). V was clipped by 3 bases and J by 4 bases, with 10 bases between them. This CDR3 spans 14 amino acids. CDR3 residues: CASSFEGGGNTIYF. In nucleotides, the CDR3 is TGTGCCAGCAGCTTCGAGGGCGGAGGAAACACCATATATTTT.

The rearrangement joins TRBV27 to TRBJ2-7, with 8 positions matching TRBD1. With 8 bases clipped from V and 2 bases from J, the junction kept 2 bases outside the gene matches. Germline loops: CDR1 MNHEY, CDR2 SMNVEV (reference sequence). This CDR3 contains 12 residues. CDR3 nucleotides: TGTGCCAGCGGACAGGGCCCCTACGAGCAGTACTTC. Translating gives CASGQGPYEQYF.

The gene calls are TRBV11-3 and TRBJ2-4, with D perhaps matching TRBD2 (5 bases). The CDR3 has 14 residues. V gave up 4 bases and J gave up 3 bases, with 10 bases separating them. Germline CDR1 is SGHNT and CDR2 is YENEEA. CDR3 amino acids: CASSSEAGKNIQYF. The CDR3 bases are TGTGCCAGCAGCTCGGAGGCGGGCAAAAACATTCAGTACTTC.

This clone was observed once. The genes are TRBV6-6 and TRBJ1-2; TRBD1 matches at 7 bases. From germline, CDR1 is MNHNY and CDR2 SVGAGI (reference sequence). Losses at the gene ends were 6 bases for V and 8 bases for J; bases not matched to a gene: 6. The CDR3 runs to 12 residues. The chain's CDR3 is CASSSDRWGYTF. In DNA form, the CDR3 reads TGTGCCAGCAGCTCGGACAGGTGGGGCTACACCTTC.

V gene TRBV6-1 combines with J gene TRBJ1-4, with D possibly matching TRBD1 (6 bases). CDR1 and CDR2 (germline): MNHNS, SASEGT. V lost 7 bases and J 4 bases, leaving 16 bases between the germline ends. The CDR3 has 15 residues. As DNA, the CDR3 is TGTGCCAGCACCCCTCAGGGGACCCTTAATGAAAAACTGTTTTTT. Translating it yields CASTPQGTLNEKLFF.

This clone was detected only a few times. V and J are TRBV28 and TRBJ2-1; TRBD2 matches 8 bases. Germline V CDR1 and CDR2: MDHEN, SYDVKM. V shed 3 bases, J shed 5 bases, and the junction held 9 bases outside the gene matches. CDR3 length: 16 residues. In DNA form, the CDR3 reads TGTGCCAGCAGTTTTTTCCCCAGCGGGAGTAACAATGAGCAGTTCTTC. This codes for CASSFFPSGSNNEQFF.

The V gene is TRBV10-3, the J gene TRBJ2-4, with D possibly being TRBD2 (6 bases). The CDR3 consists of 16 residues. Trimming left V 3 bases short and J 1 base short, with 13 bases between. Germline V lookup: CDR1 ENHRY, CDR2 SYGVKD. The CDR3 DNA sequence: TGTGCCATCAGTGATTGGGGGGAACGGGCCAAAAACATTCAGTACTTC. Protein sequence: CAISDWGERAKNIQYF.

This clone was found once. V gene TRBV19 combines with J gene TRBJ2-4; 7 bases fit TRBD1. This CDR3 contains 14 residues. V shed 5 bases and J 6 bases; nucleotides not matched to a gene: 7. Germline loops: CDR1 LNHDA, CDR2 SQIVND (reference sequence). In DNA form, the CDR3 reads TGTGCCAGTAGTCAAATCGACAGGGTAAACATTCAGTACTTC. It is translated as CASSQIDRVNIQYF.

The chain is built from TRBV27 and TRBJ2-1; 16 bases fit TRBD2. Germline V gene data show CDR1 as MNHEY and CDR2 as SMNVEV (reference sequence). V lost 8 bases, J lost 9 bases, and 7 bases stayed unmatched. The CDR3 covers 15 residues. The chain's CDR3 is CASGTSGRVWGEQFF. CDR3 nucleotide sequence: TGTGCCAGCGGGACTAGCGGGAGGGTATGGGGTGAGCAGTTCTTC.

The chain is built from TRBV5-1 and TRBJ2-5, with TRBD1 as a possible D gene (7 bases). The V end was cut by 3 bases, the J end by 4 bases, with 13 bases between. The CDR3 runs to 14 residues. The V gene's germline CDR1 is SGHRS and CDR2 YFSETQ. Written as DNA, the CDR3 is TGCGCCAGCAGCTCACCAGGGGGAGGAGAGACCCAGTACTTC. It encodes CASSSPGGGETQYF.

The chain combines TRBV29-1 with TRBJ2-4; no definite D call. The CDR3 covers 13 residues. The germline CDR1 and CDR2 sequences are SQVTM and ANQGSEA. Trimming left V 3 bases short and J 7 bases short, with 13 bases between. The CDR3 bases are TGCAGCGTTGAGTCCGATGGCACGAACATTCAGTACTTC. It codes for CSVESDGTNIQYF.

The rearrangement links TRBV5-1 to TRBJ2-1; 8 bases map to TRBD2. The CDR3 contains 16 residues. Germline loops: CDR1 SGHRS, CDR2 YFSETQ. The V segment lost 2 bases and the J segment 1 base; nucleotides outside the gene matches: 5. Written as DNA, the CDR3 is TGCGCCAGCAGCTTTTGGACTAGCAGTTCCTACAATGAGCAGTTCTTC. It codes for CASSFWTSSSYNEQFF.

This clone has just a few counts. This chain links TRBV10-3 with TRBJ2-7, with D maybe TRBD2 (6 bases). V shed 8 bases and J shed 0 bases, with 14 bases lying between them. The CDR3 covers 14 residues. CDR1 and CDR2 from the germline V gene are ENHRY and SYGVKD. CDR3 loop: CAIGLAGTSYEQYF. The CDR3 DNA reads TGTGCCATCGGGTTGGCGGGGACCTCCTACGAGCAGTACTTC.

The chain employs TRBV6-6 and TRBJ2-1; perhaps TRBD2 as D (5 bases). CDR1 and CDR2 (germline): MNHNY, SVGAGI (reference sequence). V was cut by 7 bases and J by 3 bases, with 19 bases left in between. The CDR3 is 16 amino acids. CDR3 protein: CASTSTRGGLYNEQFF. The DNA of the CDR3 is TGTGCCAGCACCTCCACCCGAGGCGGACTCTACAATGAGCAGTTCTTC.

The J gene is TRBJ2-7, the V gene TRBV5-5, with a weak D call TRBD1 (5 bases). The V gene lost 7 bases and the J gene lost 2 bases, with 10 bases spanning the gap. This CDR3 contains 12 residues. Germline V gene sequence: CDR1 SGHKS, CDR2 YYEKEE (reference sequence). CDR3 DNA: TGTGCCAGCTTAGGGGCGACCTACGAGCAGTACTTC. Translation gives CASLGATYEQYF.

The J gene is TRBJ1-1, the V gene TRBV4-2; 8 bases agree with TRBD1. The V segment lost 0 bases and the J segment 4 bases; nucleotides outside the gene matches: 7. The germline CDR1 and CDR2 sequences are LGHNA and YNFKEQ. The CDR3 sequence is 16 residues long. CDR3 DNA: TGTGCCAGCAGCCAAGATCTCATGCAGGGGGCCACTGAAGCTTTCTTT. Translating gives CASSQDLMQGATEAFF.

V is TRBV5-6 and J is TRBJ2-5, with D perhaps TRBD1 (6 bases). This CDR3 contains 16 residues. V lost 4 bases, J lost 2 bases, and 18 bases lay in between. The germline CDR1 and CDR2 sequences are SGHDT and YYEEEE. The CDR3 protein is CASSQDSIVIQETQYF. DNA of the CDR3: TGTGCCAGCAGCCAGGACAGTATCGTAATTCAAGAGACCCAGTACTTC.

V gene TRBV7-2 combines with J gene TRBJ2-1; 10 nucleotides align to TRBD2. V trimming: 2 bases; J trimming: 9 bases; junction bases outside the gene matches: 13. Germline CDR1 is SGHTA and CDR2 is FQGNSA. The CDR3 extends over 17 amino acids. The CDR3 loop is CASSLTVRLAGVGEQFF. The CDR3 DNA reads TGTGCCAGCAGCTTAACCGTGCGGCTAGCGGGAGTAGGTGAGCAGTTCTTC.

The chain couples TRBV30 to TRBJ1-5; tentative D call: TRBD1 (5 bases). V lost 3 bases to trimming and J lost 11 bases, with 17 bases between them. Per germline, CDR1 GTSNPN and CDR2 SVGIG (reference sequence). The CDR3 covers 13 residues. The CDR3 region has the DNA TGTGCCTGGAGCCTCGACTCGCCGGGGGCCCAGCATTTT. Its translation: CAWSLDSPGAQHF.

The chain uses TRBV18 and TRBJ2-1; TRBD2 aligns across 11 bases. With V trimmed by 3 bases and J by 8 bases, 6 bases remained unmatched. Germline CDR1 reads KGHSH; CDR2 reads LQKENI. The CDR3 extends over 15 amino acids. As DNA, the CDR3 is TGTGCCAGCTCACCGCCCGGGACTAGCGGTGATGAGCAGTTCTTC. It encodes CASSPPGTSGDEQFF.

This chain connects TRBV30 to TRBJ1-5, with D maybe TRBD1 (6 bases). This CDR3 spans 12 amino acids. V lost 7 bases and J 3 bases, leaving 10 bases between the germline ends. Germline CDR1 reads GTSNPN; CDR2 reads SVGIG (reference sequence). In nucleotides, the CDR3 is TGTGCCTTCGGACAGTTCAATCAGCCCCAGCATTTT. Its protein is CAFGQFNQPQHF.

V is TRBV7-9 and J is TRBJ2-5; 7 positions agree with TRBD2. This CDR3 is 16 amino acids long. Germline V gives CDR1 SEHNR, CDR2 FQNEAQ (reference sequence). V shed 2 bases and J 5 bases; nucleotides not matched to a gene: 11. CDR3 bases: TGTGCCAGCAGCTTATCGATGCGGGAGAGTCGGGAGACCCAGTACTTC. Its protein is CASSLSMRESRETQYF.

The chain has TRBV6-5 and TRBJ2-3; 7 bases line up with TRBD1. V lost 0 bases to trimming and J lost 4 bases; unmatched junction nucleotides: 7. Germline CDR1 and CDR2: MNHEY and SVGAGI. CDR3 length: 16 amino acids. CDR3 bases: TGTGCCAGCAGTTACTCCCGGGACAGTGACCCAGATACGCAGTATTTT. Protein product: CASSYSRDSDPDTQYF.

This clone was detected only once. The chain carries TRBV28 and TRBJ2-4, with a weak D call TRBD1 (6 bases). This CDR3 region has 14 residues. Per the germline V gene, CDR1 is MDHEN and CDR2 is SYDVKM. V dropped 4 bases and J dropped 4 bases, with 11 bases sitting between them. The CDR3 DNA sequence: TGTGCCAGCAGTTCTGGGGACAAGAAAAACATTCAGTACTTC. Its protein is CASSSGDKKNIQYF. The full variable domain, in which reference TRBV28 and TRBJ2-4 provide the parts outside the CDR3, is DVKVTQSSRYLVKRTGEKVFLECVQDMDHENMFWYRQDPGLGLRLIYFSYDVKMKEKGDIPEGYSVSREKKERFSLILESASTNQTSMYLCASSSGDKKNIQYFGAGTRLSVL.

The table lists this clone with a few counts. V usage is TRBV7-8 and J usage is TRBJ1-2, with TRBD1 as a possible D gene (6 bases). The CDR3 totals 16 residues. Trimming cost V 6 bases and J 4 bases, with 21 bases left between them. Germline V CDR1 and CDR2: SGHVS, FQNEAQ. The DNA for the CDR3 is TGTGCCAGCAGTTCCAAAACCGGGGGGCGCGGCTATGGCTACACCTTC. It codes for CASSSKTGGRGYGYTF.

J is TRBJ2-3 and V is TRBV29-1; no clear D gene. The V end was cut by 7 bases, the J end by 3 bases, with 17 bases between. The germline V gene has CDR1 SQVTM and CDR2 ANQGSEA. The length of the CDR3 is 14 residues. Here the CDR3 DNA reads TGCAGCGCTCCACTGGGCCCTCCTACAGATACGCAGTATTTT. Its protein product is CSAPLGPPTDTQYF.